Presented here are 22 T cell receptor beta chains from one specimen sequenced in a study of T cells in Graves' hyperthyroidism and ophthalmopathy. Researchers amplified the TCR beta CDR3 regions from RNA transcripts. The HTBI set primed first-round TCR CDR3 RT-PCR. TCRdb fed the multiplex PCR reads into MiXCR, producing one record per CDR3 protein. Here the sample spans a few hundred thousand distinct CDR3 sequences, roughly 46% being singletons. The sequenced material came from peripheral blood or thyroid tissue (not recorded which). Every receptor here comes from a young woman with Graves' hyperthyroidism.

This clonotype was counted many times. This rearrangement joins TRBV7-2 to TRBJ1-6; D remains ambiguous. Germline lookup yields CDR1 SGHTA and CDR2 FQGNSA. This CDR3 spans 15 amino acids. The V end lost 2 bases, the J end lost 7 bases, and 12 bases lay between the germline ends. The CDR3 nucleotides read TGTGCCAGCAGCTTAAGGAGGGCAGCCAATTCACCCCTCCACTTT. Translated, it gives CASSLRRAANSPLHF. Supplemented by reference TRBV7-2 and TRBJ1-6, the full variable domain reads GAGVSQSPSNKVTEKGKDVELRCDPISGHTALYWYRQSLGQGLEFLIYFQGNSAPDKSGLPSDRFSAERTGGSVSTLTIQRTQQEDSAVYLCASSLRRAANSPLHFGNGTRLTVT.

This clonotype was detected ten times or more. V usage is TRBV4-1 and J usage is TRBJ1-5, with 9 bases identical to TRBD1. The CDR3 spans 15 residues. Germline CDR1 and CDR2: MGHRA and YSYEKL. After removal of 4 bases from V and 2 bases from J, the junction contained 3 bases not matched to a gene. CDR3 in DNA: TGCGCCAGCAGCCTCAGGACAGGGGGCAATCAGCCCCAGCATTTT. This encodes CASSLRTGGNQPQHF.

This clonotype was detected many times. This chain links TRBV10-3 with TRBJ1-5; unclear D gene. Germline CDR1 reads ENHRY; CDR2 reads SYGVKD. This CDR3 spans 14 amino acids. The V end lost 3 bases, the J end lost 0 bases, and 6 bases lay between the germline ends. CDR3 sequence: CAISEDYSNQPQHF. The CDR3 DNA reads TGTGCCATCAGTGAAGACTATAGCAATCAGCCCCAGCATTTT.

The rearrangement joins TRBV5-4 to TRBJ2-2; 7 bases agree with TRBD1. With 2 bases clipped from V and 7 bases from J, the junction kept 8 bases outside the gene matches. CDR1 is SGHNT, CDR2 YYREEE, per germline (reference sequence). This CDR3 is built from 15 residues. In DNA form, the CDR3 reads TGTGCCAGCAGCTTCGACAGGGTCGATGGCGGGGAGCTGTTTTTT. Residues: CASSFDRVDGGELFF.

The gene calls are TRBV6-6 and TRBJ1-4; 9 bases align to TRBD1. This CDR3 spans 14 amino acids. Germline V gene sequence: CDR1 MNHNY, CDR2 SVGAGI (reference sequence). Trimming at V came to 5 bases and at J to 6 bases, leaving 4 bases not matched to a gene. CDR3 protein: CASSKTGGDEKLFF. The CDR3 DNA is TGTGCCAGCAGTAAGACAGGGGGTGATGAAAAACTGTTTTTT.

The chain employs TRBV10-3 and TRBJ1-2; 10 bases match TRBD1. With 6 bases clipped from V and 8 bases from J, the junction kept 3 bases outside the gene matches. CDR1 and CDR2 from the germline V gene are ENHRY and SYGVKD. The CDR3 runs to 12 residues. CDR3 nucleotides: TGTGCCATCAGGGACAGGGGGGACGGCTACACCTTC. The encoded protein is CAIRDRGDGYTF.

The rearrangement uses TRBV20-1 and TRBJ2-1, with 7 nucleotides matching TRBD2. J gave up 4 bases and V 1 base, and 4 bases lay outside the gene matches. The CDR3 sequence is 14 residues long. From germline, CDR1 is DFQATT and CDR2 SNEGSKA (reference sequence). The CDR3 region has the DNA TGCAGTGCTAGAGGTGTGGGGGGGTACAATGAGCAGTTCTTC. It translates to CSARGVGGYNEQFF.

This clonotype showed up just once. The rearrangement links TRBV7-9 to TRBJ2-7; TRBD1 aligns across 8 bases. The CDR3 is 14 amino acids. After removal of 1 base from V and 6 bases from J, the junction contained 5 bases not matched to a gene. Germline V gene data show CDR1 as SEHNR and CDR2 as FQNEAQ (reference sequence). In DNA, the CDR3 is TGTGCCAGCAGCTTAGGGACAGGGCAACGCGAGCAGTACTTC. It specifies CASSLGTGQREQYF.

The gene calls are TRBV7-8 and TRBJ2-7, with D perhaps matching TRBD1 (6 bases). The CDR3 contains 12 residues. Trimming took 6 bases from V and 7 from J, leaving 13 bases between them. Germline CDR1 SGHVS, CDR2 FQNEAQ. The CDR3 bases are TGTGCCAGCAGGGCCTGGGACAATGAGCAGTACTTC. Encoded protein: CASRAWDNEQYF. The whole variable domain, remainder taken from reference TRBV7-8 and TRBJ2-7, is GAGVSQSPRYKVAKRGQDVALRCDPISGHVSLFWYQQALGQGPEFLTYFQNEAQLDKSGLPSDRFFAERPEGSVSTLKIQRTQQEDSAVYLCASRAWDNEQYFGPGTRLTVT.

The CDR3 region is CASSIGTGETQYF. The CDR3 bases are TGTGCCAGTAGTATTGGGACAGGGGAGACCCAGTACTTC. This rearrangement joins TRBV19 to TRBJ2-5; 9 bases are shared with TRBD1. Germline loops: CDR1 LNHDA, CDR2 SQIVND (reference sequence). The CDR3 has 13 amino acids. Unmatched junction bases numbered 1, after V lost 3 bases and J lost 5 bases.

This clonotype was seen a few times. In nucleotides, the CDR3 is TGCGCCAGCAGCGCCGGGGGACTAGCGGGAGGGTTTGGGGCCAACGTCCTGACTTTC. Its protein is CASSAGGLAGGFGANVLTF. This sequence joins TRBV5-1 and TRBJ2-6; 16 bases are a match to TRBD2. V lost 4 bases to trimming and J lost 3 bases; unmatched junction nucleotides: 7. From germline, CDR1 is SGHRS and CDR2 YFSETQ. This CDR3 has 19 amino acids.

The table lists this clonotype with many counts. The chain is built from TRBV11-3 and TRBJ2-5; possibly TRBD2 for D (6 bases). The V end was cut by 5 bases, the J end by 4 bases, with 11 bases between. CDR1 and CDR2 from the germline V gene are SGHNT and YENEEA. The CDR3 length is 13 residues. Written as DNA, the CDR3 is TGTGCCAGCAGCCGAGGTAGCGGAGAGACCCAGTACTTC. Translated, it gives CASSRGSGETQYF. Looking up the rest from reference TRBV11-3 and TRBJ2-5 gives the full variable domain: EAGVVQSPRYKIIEKKQPVAFWCNPISGHNTLYWYLQNLGQGPELLIRYENEEAVDDSQLPKDRFSAERLKGVDSTLKIQPAELGDSAVYLCASSRGSGETQYFGPGTRLLVL.

This rearrangement joins TRBV7-3 to TRBJ2-3, with 13 bases lining up with TRBD2. The CDR3 contains 15 residues. In germline, CDR1 is SGHTA, CDR2 FQGTGA. Unmatched junction bases numbered 8, after V lost 5 bases and J lost 9 bases. This CDR3 reads CASSEGLAGESTQYF. CDR3 nucleotide sequence: TGTGCCAGCAGCGAAGGACTAGCGGGAGAATCGACGCAGTATTTT.

This clonotype was detected only a few times. The rearrangement links TRBV10-3 to TRBJ2-1, with a possible D match to TRBD2 (6 bases). The germline V gene has CDR1 ENHRY and CDR2 SYGVKD. This CDR3 is built from 13 residues. Trimming took 4 bases from V and 12 from J, leaving 16 bases between them. CDR3: CAISGTDSGGQFF. Here the CDR3 DNA reads TGTGCCATCAGTGGTACAGATAGCGGAGGGCAGTTCTTC.

In the case of this clonotype: The junction shows a germline mismatch at one end, possibly a read error. The chain is built from TRBV29-1 and TRBJ2-7; 7 nucleotides line up with TRBD1. CDR1 is SQVTM and CDR2 is ANQGSEA in the germline V gene. The CDR3 is 13 residues long. CDR3: CSVVGTDSCEQYF. The CDR3 DNA sequence: TGCAGCGTTGTTGGGACAGACTCCTGCGAGCAGTACTTC.

This clonotype was recorded many times. The chain has TRBV15 and TRBJ2-2; D possibly matches TRBD1 or TRBD2 (6 bases each). The CDR3 extends over 13 amino acids. Germline V CDR1 and CDR2: LNHNV, YYDKDF (reference sequence). Trimming removed 9 bases from V and 4 bases from J, with 12 bases in between. The CDR3 sequence is CATGWGATGELFF. The CDR3 DNA follows: TGTGCCACGGGTTGGGGGGCCACCGGGGAGCTGTTTTTT.

This clonotype was counted many times. The V and J genes are TRBV7-6 and TRBJ2-7; tentatively, D is TRBD2 (6 bases). The CDR3 loop spans 14 amino acids. Looked up from germline, CDR1 is SGHVS and CDR2 is FNYEAQ. The ends were cut back, 5 bases at V and 2 bases at J, with 13 bases in the middle. Here the CDR3 reads CASSRGADTYEQYF. The CDR3 nucleotides read TGTGCCAGCAGCCGCGGGGCGGATACCTACGAGCAGTACTTC.

In this sample, this clonotype turned up many times. The genes are TRBV6-5 and TRBJ1-1; no definite D call. With 5 bases removed from V and 0 bases from J, the gap between germline ends came to 10 bases. This CDR3 spans 14 amino acids. Looked up from germline, CDR1 is MNHEY and CDR2 is SVGAGI. In nucleotides, the CDR3 is TGTGCCAGCAGTCTATGGGAGATGAACACTGAAGCTTTCTTT. Its protein is CASSLWEMNTEAFF.

This clonotype was detected ten times or more. This CDR3 reads CASVEDTGTDTQYF. The CDR3 DNA sequence: TGTGCCAGCGTAGAAGACACCGGCACAGATACGCAGTATTTT. V usage is TRBV7-9 and J usage is TRBJ2-3, with D unclear. Germline V lookup: CDR1 SEHNR, CDR2 FQNEAQ (reference sequence). This CDR3 has 14 residues. V was clipped by 8 bases and J by 1 base, with 13 bases between them. The full variable domain, rest sourced from reference TRBV7-9 and TRBJ2-3, is DTGVSQNPRHKITKRGQNVTFRCDPISEHNRLYWYRQTLGQGPEFLTYFQNEAQLEKSRLLSDRFSAERPKGSFSTLEIQRTEQGDSAMYLCASVEDTGTDTQYFGPGTRLTVL.

This clonotype was seen only a few times. The junction and the germline gene differ at one end; a read error may be behind it. V and J are TRBV7-2 and TRBJ1-5; no firm D call. This CDR3 spans 13 amino acids. From germline, CDR1 is SGHTA and CDR2 FQGNSA. The CDR3 here is CASSLEVNRPQHF. The CDR3 DNA sequence: TGTGCCAGCAGCTTAGAGGTCAATCGGCCCCAGCATTTT.

The V call is TRBV27, the J call TRBJ1-4, with 7 bases that match TRBD1. This CDR3 region has 14 residues. CDR1 is MNHEY and CDR2 is SMNVEV in the germline V gene (reference sequence). V shed 2 bases, J shed 7 bases, and the junction held 4 bases outside the gene matches. The chain's CDR3 is CASSLNRGFEKLFF. CDR3 nucleotides: TGTGCCAGCAGTTTAAACAGGGGTTTTGAAAAACTGTTTTTT.

This clonotype has ten or more counts. The chain couples TRBV4-1 to TRBJ2-5; the D gene is possibly TRBD2 (5 bases). The length of the CDR3 is 15 residues. Germline CDR1 is MGHRA and CDR2 is YSYEKL. V was pared by 4 bases and J by 1 base, with 13 bases between. CDR3 in amino acids: CASSPRWSGQETQYF. The CDR3, as DNA: TGCGCCAGCAGCCCACGATGGAGCGGCCAAGAGACCCAGTACTTC.